The subject of this entry is one TCR beta chain. These data are taken from a study of CD8+CD57+ T cells in acquired aplastic anemia. Background on the study: Quantities of DNA derived from sorted CD4+ and CD8+ cells averaged roughly 3 ug.

Genomic DNA constituted the template upon which TCR beta VDJ and CDR3 profiling was performed. MiXCR, run by TCRdb on the reads, gives a single entry per CDR3 protein. The repertoire holds approximately 150,000 distinct CDR3 sequences, with 60% to 80% as singletons. CDR1 is ENHRY, CDR2 SYGVKD, per germline. The CDR3 extends over 14 amino acids. Unmatched junction bases numbered 9, after V lost 10 bases and J lost 7 bases. Those patients picked for sequencing had displayed CD8+CD57+ cell expansion on flow cytometry. This receptor was identified in a human donor with aplastic anemia. Sequencing was carried out using sorted CD4+, CD8+, or CD8+CD57+ T cells (not recorded which) from PBMCs. This chain uses TRBV10-3 with TRBJ1-6; 8 nucleotides align to TRBD1. CDR3 nucleotides: TGTGCCACGGGATTGGACAGGGCCAATTCACCCCTCCACTTT. Translation: CATGLDRANSPLHF.